The present entry profiles one T cell receptor beta chain with its context. This sample is part of a study of control samples from healthy donors and cancer patients. The CDR3 extends over 17 amino acids. CDR1 is MNHEY and CDR2 is SMNVEV in the germline V gene (reference sequence). J lost 4 bases, V lost 6 bases, and 8 bases had no gene match. The repertoire was sequenced with immunoSEQ multiplex PCR; TCRdb's copy has only in-frame clones and lacks some. The sample holds 40,000 to 50,000 clones, about 93% seen once. This chain links TRBV27 with TRBJ2-1, with 14 nucleotides matching TRBD2. Sequences were obtained from PBMCs. The TCR was taken from a woman between 45 and 65 years old with head and neck cancer. The CDR3 bases are TGTGCCAGCAGACCGGGACTAGCGGGAGTCGGGTACAATGAGCAGTTCTTC. Its protein product is CASRPGLAGVGYNEQFF.